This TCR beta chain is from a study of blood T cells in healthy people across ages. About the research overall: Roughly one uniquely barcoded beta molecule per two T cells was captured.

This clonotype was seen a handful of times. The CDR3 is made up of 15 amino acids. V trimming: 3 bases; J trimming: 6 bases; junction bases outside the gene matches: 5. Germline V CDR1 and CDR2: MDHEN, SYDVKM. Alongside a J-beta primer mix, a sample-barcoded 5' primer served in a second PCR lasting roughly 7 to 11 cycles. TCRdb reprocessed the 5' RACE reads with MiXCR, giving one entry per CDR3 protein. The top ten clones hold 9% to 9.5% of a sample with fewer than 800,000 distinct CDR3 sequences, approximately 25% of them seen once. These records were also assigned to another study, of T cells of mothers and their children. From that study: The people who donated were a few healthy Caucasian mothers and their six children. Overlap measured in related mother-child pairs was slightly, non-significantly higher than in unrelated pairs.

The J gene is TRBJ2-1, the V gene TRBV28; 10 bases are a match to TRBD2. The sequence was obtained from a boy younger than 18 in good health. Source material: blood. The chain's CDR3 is CASSLVAGGGNEQFF. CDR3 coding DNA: TGTGCCAGCAGTTTGGTAGCGGGAGGAGGCAATGAGCAGTTCTTC.